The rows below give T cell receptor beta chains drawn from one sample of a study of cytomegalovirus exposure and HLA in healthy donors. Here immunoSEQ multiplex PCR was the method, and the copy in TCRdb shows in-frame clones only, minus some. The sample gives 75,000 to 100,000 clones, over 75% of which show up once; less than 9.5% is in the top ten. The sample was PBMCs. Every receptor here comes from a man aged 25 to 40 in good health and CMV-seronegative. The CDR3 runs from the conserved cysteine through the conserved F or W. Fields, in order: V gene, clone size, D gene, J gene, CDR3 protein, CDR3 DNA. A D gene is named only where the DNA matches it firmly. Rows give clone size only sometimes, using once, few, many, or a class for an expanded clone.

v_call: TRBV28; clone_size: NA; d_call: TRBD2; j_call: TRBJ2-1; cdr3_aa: CASSSQRGTGSNEQFF; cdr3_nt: TGTGCCAGCAGTTCCCAGCGGGGTACGGGGTCCAATGAGCAGTTCTTC
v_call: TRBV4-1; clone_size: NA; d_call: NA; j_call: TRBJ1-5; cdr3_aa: CASSQGPSGLNQPQHF; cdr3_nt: TGCGCCAGCAGCCAAGGTCCATCAGGTCTCAATCAGCCCCAGCATTTT
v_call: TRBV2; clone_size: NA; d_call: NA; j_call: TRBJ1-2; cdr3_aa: CASSPDTGYTF; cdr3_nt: TGTGCCAGCAGTCCTGACACTGGCTACACCTTC
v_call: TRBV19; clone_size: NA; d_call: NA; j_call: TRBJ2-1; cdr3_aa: CASRPTPVSGKYNEQFF; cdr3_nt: TGTGCCAGTAGACCAACCCCCGTTAGCGGAAAATACAATGAGCAGTTCTTC
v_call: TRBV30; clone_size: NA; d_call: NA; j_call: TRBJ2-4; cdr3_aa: CAWTGLAKNIQYF; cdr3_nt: TGTGCCTGGACAGGGCTAGCCAAAAACATTCAGTACTTC
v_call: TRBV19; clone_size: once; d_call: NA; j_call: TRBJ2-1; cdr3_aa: CASSTITGAYNEQFF; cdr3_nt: TGTGCCAGTAGTACAATAACTGGTGCCTACAATGAGCAGTTCTTC
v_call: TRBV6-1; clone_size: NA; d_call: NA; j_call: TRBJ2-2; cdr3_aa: CASSEKLVQGPSSTGELFF; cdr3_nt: TGTGCCAGCAGTGAAAAATTGGTACAGGGCCCCTCGAGCACCGGGGAGCTGTTTTTT
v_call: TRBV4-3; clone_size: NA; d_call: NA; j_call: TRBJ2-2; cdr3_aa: CASSQDKLRNTGELFF; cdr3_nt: TGCGCCAGCAGCCAAGATAAGCTCCGCAACACCGGGGAGCTGTTTTTT
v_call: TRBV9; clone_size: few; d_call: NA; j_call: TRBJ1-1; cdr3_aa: CASSVAGGTTEAFF; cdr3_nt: TGTGCCAGCAGCGTAGCCGGAGGGACCACTGAAGCTTTCTTT
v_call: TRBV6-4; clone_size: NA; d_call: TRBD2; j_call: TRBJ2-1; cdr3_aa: CASSEGVLRAASGKQVEQFF; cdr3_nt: TGTGCCAGCAGTGAAGGAGTACTGCGGGCTGCTAGCGGGAAGCAAGTGGAGCAGTTCTTC
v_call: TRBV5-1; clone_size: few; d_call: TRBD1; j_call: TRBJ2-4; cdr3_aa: CASSIDRVSKNIQYF; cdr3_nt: TGCGCCAGCAGCATTGACAGGGTATCCAAAAACATTCAGTACTTC
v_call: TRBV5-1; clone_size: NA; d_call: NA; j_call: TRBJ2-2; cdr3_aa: CASSLSVTGELFF; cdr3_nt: TGCGCCAGCAGCTTGAGCGTCACCGGGGAGCTGTTTTTT
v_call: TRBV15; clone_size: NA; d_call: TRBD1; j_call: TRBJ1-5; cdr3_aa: CATSRGQGAQHF; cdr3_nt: TGTGCCACCAGCAGAGGACAGGGTGCCCAGCATTTT
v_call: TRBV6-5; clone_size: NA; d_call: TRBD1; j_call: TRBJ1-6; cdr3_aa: CASSYGDRDNSPLHF; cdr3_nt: TGTGCCAGCAGTTACGGGGACAGGGATAATTCACCCCTCCACTTT
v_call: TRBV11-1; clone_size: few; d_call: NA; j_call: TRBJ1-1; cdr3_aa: CASSLDGGAEAFF; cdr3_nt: TGTGCCAGCAGCTTAGATGGCGGTGCTGAAGCTTTCTTT
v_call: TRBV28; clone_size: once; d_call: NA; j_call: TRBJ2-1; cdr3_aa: CASSLPPSSYNEQFF; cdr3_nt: TGTGCCAGCAGTTTACCACCGAGCTCCTACAATGAGCAGTTCTTC
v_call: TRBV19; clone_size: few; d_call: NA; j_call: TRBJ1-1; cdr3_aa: CASSINPPDTEAFF; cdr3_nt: TGTGCCAGTAGTATAAATCCCCCTGACACTGAAGCTTTCTTT
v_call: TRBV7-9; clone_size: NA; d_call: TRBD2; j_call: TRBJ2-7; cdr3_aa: CARTGASGVGEQYF; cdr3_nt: TGTGCCAGAACGGGGGCTAGCGGGGTGGGGGAGCAGTACTTC
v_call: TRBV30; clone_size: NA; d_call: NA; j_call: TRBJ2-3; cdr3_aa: CAWSAHSLLTDTQYF; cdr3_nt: TGTGCCTGGAGCGCTCATAGCCTCCTCACAGATACGCAGTATTTT
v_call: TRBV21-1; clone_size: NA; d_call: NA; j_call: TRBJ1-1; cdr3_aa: CASSKDRKNTEAFF; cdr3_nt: TGTGCCAGCAGCAAAGACAGAAAGAACACTGAAGCTTTCTTT
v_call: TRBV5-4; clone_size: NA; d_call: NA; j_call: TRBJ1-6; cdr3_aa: CASSSARQTSYNSPLHF; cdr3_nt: TGTGCCAGCAGCTCGGCGAGACAGACCTCCTATAATTCACCCCTCCACTTT
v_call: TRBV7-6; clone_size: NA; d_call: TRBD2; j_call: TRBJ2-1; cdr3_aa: CASSPGLAGALNNNEQFF; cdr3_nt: TGTGCCAGCAGCCCGGGACTAGCGGGGGCCTTGAATAACAATGAGCAGTTCTTC
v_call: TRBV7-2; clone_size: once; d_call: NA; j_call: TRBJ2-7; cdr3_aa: CASSLELGQAYEQYF; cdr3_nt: TGTGCCAGCAGCTTAGAGTTGGGGCAGGCCTACGAGCAGTACTTC
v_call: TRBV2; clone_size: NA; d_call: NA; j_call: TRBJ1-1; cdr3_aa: CASSEVTGMNTEAFF; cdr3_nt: TGTGCCAGCAGTGAAGTCACAGGTATGAACACTGAAGCTTTCTTT
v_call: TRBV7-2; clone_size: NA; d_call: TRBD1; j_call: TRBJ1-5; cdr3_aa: CASSLRQGLSNQPQHF; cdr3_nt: TGTGCCAGCAGCTTGAGACAGGGCTTAAGCAATCAGCCCCAGCATTTT
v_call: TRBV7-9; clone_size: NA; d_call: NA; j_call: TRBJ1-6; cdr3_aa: CASSLSLGEVAPLHF; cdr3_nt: TGTGCCAGCAGCTTATCCTTGGGGGAGGTAGCACCCCTCCACTTT
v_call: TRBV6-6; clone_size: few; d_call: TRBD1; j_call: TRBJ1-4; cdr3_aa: CASSSTGQGAAEKLFF; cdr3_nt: TGTGCCAGCAGTTCCACCGGACAGGGGGCGGCGGAAAAACTGTTTTTT
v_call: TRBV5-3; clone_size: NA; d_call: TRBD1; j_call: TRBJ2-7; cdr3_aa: CARSSATGNRGSLYDERYF; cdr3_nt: TGTGCCAGAAGCTCGGCCACTGGTAACAGGGGGAGTCTTTATGACGAGCGGTACTTC
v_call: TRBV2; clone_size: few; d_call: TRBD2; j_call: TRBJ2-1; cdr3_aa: CASRTSGGKNEQFF; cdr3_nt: TGTGCCAGCAGGACTAGCGGGGGGAAGAATGAGCAGTTCTTC
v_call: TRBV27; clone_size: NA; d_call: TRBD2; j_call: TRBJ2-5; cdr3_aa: CASGTSGEETQYF; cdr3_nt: TGTGCCAGCGGGACTAGCGGGGAAGAGACCCAGTACTTC
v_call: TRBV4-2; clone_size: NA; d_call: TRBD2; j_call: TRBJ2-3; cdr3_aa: CASSQDYRGVKDTQYF; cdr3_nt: TGTGCCAGCAGCCAAGATTACCGGGGGGTTAAAGATACGCAGTATTTT
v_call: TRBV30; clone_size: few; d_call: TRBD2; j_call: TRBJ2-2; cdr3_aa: CAWRTSGRDTGELFF; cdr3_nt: TGTGCCTGGAGAACTAGCGGGAGGGACACCGGGGAGCTGTTTTTT
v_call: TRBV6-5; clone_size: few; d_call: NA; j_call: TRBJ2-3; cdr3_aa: CASSYGRGGEDTQYF; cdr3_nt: TGTGCCAGCAGCTATGGGCGGGGCGGAGAAGATACGCAGTATTTT
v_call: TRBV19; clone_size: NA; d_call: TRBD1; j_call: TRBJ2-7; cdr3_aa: CASSTNRGSHEQYF; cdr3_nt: TGTGCCAGTAGCACTAACAGGGGGAGCCACGAGCAGTACTTC
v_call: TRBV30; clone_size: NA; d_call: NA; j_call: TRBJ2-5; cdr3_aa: CAWSGGTLQETQYF; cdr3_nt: TGTGCCTGGAGTGGTGGGACACTGCAAGAGACCCAGTACTTC
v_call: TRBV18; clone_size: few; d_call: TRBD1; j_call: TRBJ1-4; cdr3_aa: CASSPVHRGPNEKLFF; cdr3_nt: TGTGCCAGCTCACCTGTTCACAGGGGACCTAATGAAAAACTGTTTTTT
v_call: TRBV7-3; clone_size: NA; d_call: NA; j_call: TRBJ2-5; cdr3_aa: CASSLDGAGAEETQYF; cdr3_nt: TGTGCCAGCAGCTTAGATGGGGCGGGGGCAGAAGAGACCCAGTACTTC
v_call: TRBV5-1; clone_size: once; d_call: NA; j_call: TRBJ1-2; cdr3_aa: CASSLAGDGYTF; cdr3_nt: TGCGCCAGCAGCTTGGCAGGGGATGGCTACACCTTC
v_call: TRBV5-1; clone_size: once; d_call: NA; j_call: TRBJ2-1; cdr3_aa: CASSLGLSSPNEQFF; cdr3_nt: TGCGCCAGCAGCTTAGGACTGTCATCGCCTAATGAGCAGTTCTTC
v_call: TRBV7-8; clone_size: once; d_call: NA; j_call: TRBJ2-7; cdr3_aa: CASTPGTTGYEQYF; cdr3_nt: TGTGCCAGCACCCCCGGGACAACGGGCTACGAGCAGTACTTC
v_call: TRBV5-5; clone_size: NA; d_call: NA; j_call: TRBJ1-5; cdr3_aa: CASSLDPGRDYSNQPQHF; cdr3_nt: TGTGCCAGCAGCTTGGACCCGGGGCGGGACTATAGCAATCAGCCCCAGCATTTT
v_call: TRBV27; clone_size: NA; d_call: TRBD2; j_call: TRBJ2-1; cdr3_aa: CASSLTSGAEQFF; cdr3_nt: TGTGCCAGCAGTTTAACTAGCGGGGCTGAGCAGTTCTTC
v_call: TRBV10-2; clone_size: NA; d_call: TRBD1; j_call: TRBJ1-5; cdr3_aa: CASSESTGSSNQPQHF; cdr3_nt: TGCGCCAGCAGTGAGTCGACAGGGAGCAGCAATCAGCCCCAGCATTTT
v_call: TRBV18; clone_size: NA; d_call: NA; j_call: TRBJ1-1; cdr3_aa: CASSPGKVDTEAFF; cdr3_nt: TGTGCCAGCTCACCCGGGAAGGTGGACACTGAAGCTTTCTTT
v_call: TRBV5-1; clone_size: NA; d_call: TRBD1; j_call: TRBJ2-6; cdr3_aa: CASSLRVDRGQTVGANVLTF; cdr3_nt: TGCGCCAGCAGTTTGAGGGTAGACAGGGGGCAGACGGTAGGGGCCAACGTCCTGACTTTC
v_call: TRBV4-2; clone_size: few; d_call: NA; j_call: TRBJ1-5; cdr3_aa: CASSPRRYSNQPQHF; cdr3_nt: TGTGCCAGCAGCCCCAGGCGTTATAGCAATCAGCCCCAGCATTTT